The clone carrying this T cell receptor (beta chain) has a handful of counts. TCRdb analysed the PCR reads with MiXCR anew, one entry per CDR3 protein. The sample has tens of thousands of distinct CDR3 sequences, approximately 54% seen once; the top ten hold about 9.9%. The sample originates from a study of CDR3 diversity in severe acne. V was clipped by 2 bases and J by 0 bases, with 12 bases between them. The germline gives CDR1 SGHNT, CDR2 YYREEE (reference sequence). This CDR3 spans 17 amino acids. This rearrangement joins TRBV5-4 to TRBJ2-6, with D tentatively TRBD1 or TRBD2 (7 bases each). Sequenced material: blood. The clonotype originates from a male donor with severe acne vulgaris. In nucleotides, the CDR3 is TGTGCCAGCAGCTTTGGCAGGGGGGGCTCTGGGGCCAACGTCCTGACTTTC. Translation: CASSFGRGGSGANVLTF.